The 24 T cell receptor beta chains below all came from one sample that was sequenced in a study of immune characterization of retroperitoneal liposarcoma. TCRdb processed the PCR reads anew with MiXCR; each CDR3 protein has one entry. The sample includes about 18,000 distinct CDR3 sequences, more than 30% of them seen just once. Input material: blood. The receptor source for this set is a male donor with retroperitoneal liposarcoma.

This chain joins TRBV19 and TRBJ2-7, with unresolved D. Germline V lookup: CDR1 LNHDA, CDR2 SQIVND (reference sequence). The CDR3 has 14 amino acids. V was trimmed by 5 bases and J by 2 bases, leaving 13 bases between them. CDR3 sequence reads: CASSLPGNPYEQYF. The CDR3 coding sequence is TGTGCCAGTAGTCTCCCAGGCAACCCCTACGAGCAGTACTTC.

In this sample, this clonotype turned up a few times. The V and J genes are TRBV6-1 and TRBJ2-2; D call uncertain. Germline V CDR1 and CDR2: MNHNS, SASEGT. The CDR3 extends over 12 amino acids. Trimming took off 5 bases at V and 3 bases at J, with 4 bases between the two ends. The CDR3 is CASSKYTGELFF. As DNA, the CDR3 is TGTGCCAGCAGTAAGTACACCGGGGAGCTGTTTTTT.

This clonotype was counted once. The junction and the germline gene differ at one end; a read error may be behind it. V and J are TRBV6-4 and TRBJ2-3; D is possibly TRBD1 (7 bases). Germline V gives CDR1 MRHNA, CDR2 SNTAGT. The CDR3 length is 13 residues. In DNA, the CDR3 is TGTGCCAGCAGTGGTCAGGGGGGAGATACGCAGTATTTC. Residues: CASSGQGGDTQYF.

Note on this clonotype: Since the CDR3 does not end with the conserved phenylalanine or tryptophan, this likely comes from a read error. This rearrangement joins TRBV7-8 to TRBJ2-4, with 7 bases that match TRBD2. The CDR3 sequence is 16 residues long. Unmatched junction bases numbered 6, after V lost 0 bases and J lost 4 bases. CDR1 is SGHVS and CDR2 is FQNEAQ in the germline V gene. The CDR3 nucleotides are TGTGCCAGCAGCTTAGCGGGAGGGGTCCAAAAAAACATTCAGTACCTC. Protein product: CASSLAGGVQKNIQYL.

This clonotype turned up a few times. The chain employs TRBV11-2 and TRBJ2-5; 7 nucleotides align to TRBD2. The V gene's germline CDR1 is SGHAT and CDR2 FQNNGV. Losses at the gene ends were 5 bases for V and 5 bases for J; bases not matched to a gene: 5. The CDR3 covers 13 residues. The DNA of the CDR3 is TGTGCCAGCAGCGCCGGGGGGACGGAGACCCAGTACTTC. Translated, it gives CASSAGGTETQYF.

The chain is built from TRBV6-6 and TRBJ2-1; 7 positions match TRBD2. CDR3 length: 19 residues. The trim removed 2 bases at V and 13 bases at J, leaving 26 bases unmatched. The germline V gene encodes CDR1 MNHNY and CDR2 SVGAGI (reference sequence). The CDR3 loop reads CASSYTLPGLTIAKNIQFF. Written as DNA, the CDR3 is TGTGCCAGCAGTTACACCCTTCCGGGACTAACCATAGCCAAAAACATTCAGTTCTTC.

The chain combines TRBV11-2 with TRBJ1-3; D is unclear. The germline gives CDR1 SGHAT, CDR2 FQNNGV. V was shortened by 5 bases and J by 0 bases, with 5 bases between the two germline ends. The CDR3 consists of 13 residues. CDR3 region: CASSPFSGNTIYF. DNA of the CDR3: TGTGCCAGCAGCCCCTTCTCTGGAAACACCATATATTTT.

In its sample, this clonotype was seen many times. CDR3: CASTQAGPTNEQFF. CDR3 nucleotides: TGTGCCAGCACCCAAGCGGGACCAACCAATGAGCAGTTCTTC. The rearrangement joins TRBV12-3 or TRBV12-4 to TRBJ2-1; TRBD2 matches 7 bases. Trimming took 7 bases from V and 6 from J; bases not matched to a gene: 9. CDR3 size: 14 residues.

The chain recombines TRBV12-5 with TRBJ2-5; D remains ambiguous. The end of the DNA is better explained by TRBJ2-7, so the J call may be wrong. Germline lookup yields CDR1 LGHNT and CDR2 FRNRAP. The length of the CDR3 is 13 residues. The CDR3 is CASGVSVSNEQYF. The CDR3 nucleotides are TGTGCTAGTGGTGTGTCGGTTTCCAACGAGCAGTACTTC.

CDR3 loop: CATSDLFGDQETQYF. CDR3 DNA: TGTGCCACCAGTGATCTTTTCGGGGATCAAGAGACCCAGTACTTC. The rearrangement uses TRBV24-1 and TRBJ2-5; D possibly corresponds to TRBD2 (5 bases). Germline lookup yields CDR1 KGHDR and CDR2 SFDVKD. The CDR3 loop spans 15 amino acids. V lost 3 bases and J lost 2, with 12 bases in between.

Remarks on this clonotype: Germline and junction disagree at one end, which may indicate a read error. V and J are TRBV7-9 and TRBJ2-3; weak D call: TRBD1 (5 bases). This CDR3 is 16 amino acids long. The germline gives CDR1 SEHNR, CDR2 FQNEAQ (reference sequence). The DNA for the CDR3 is TGTGTCAGCAGCAGTACCAGGGCTCCCCGGGCAGATACGCAGTATTTT. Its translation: CVSSSTRAPRADTQYF.

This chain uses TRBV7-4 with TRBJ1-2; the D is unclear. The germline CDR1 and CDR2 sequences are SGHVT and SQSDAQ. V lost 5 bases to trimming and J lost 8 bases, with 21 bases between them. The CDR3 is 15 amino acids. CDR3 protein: CASSPSSGPGGGYTF. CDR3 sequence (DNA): TGTGCCAGCAGCCCAAGCTCCGGGCCCGGAGGGGGCTACACCTTC.

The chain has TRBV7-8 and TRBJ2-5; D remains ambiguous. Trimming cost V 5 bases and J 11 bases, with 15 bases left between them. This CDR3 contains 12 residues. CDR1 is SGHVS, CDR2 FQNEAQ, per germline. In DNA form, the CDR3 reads TGTGCCAGCAGCCTACACGGTCCTGAGCAGTACTTC. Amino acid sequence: CASSLHGPEQYF.

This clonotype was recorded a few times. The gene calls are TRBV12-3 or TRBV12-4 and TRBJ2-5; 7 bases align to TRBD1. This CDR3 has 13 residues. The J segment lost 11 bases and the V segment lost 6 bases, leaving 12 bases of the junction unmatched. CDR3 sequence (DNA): TGTGCCAGCAGGATGGGACAGTACAATGAGCAGTACTTC. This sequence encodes CASRMGQYNEQYF.

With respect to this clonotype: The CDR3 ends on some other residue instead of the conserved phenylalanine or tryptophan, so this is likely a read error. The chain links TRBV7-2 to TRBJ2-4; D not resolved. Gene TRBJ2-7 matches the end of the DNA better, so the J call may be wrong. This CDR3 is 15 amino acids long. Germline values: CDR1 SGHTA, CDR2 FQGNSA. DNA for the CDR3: TGTGCCAGCAGCCCCCGCAGGAAGGGCGCCGACGAGCAGTACTGC. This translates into CASSPRRKGADEQYC.

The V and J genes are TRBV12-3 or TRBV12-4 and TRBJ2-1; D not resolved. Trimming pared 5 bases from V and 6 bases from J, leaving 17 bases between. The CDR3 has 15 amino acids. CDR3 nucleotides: TGTGCCAGCAGTAAGTTCAAAGGATGGTTCAATGAGCAGTTCTTC. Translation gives CASSKFKGWFNEQFF.

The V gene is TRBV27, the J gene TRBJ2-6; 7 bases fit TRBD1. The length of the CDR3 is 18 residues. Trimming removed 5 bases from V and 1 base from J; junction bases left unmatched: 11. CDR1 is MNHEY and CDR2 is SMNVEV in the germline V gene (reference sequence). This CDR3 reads CASSPAGTEPSGANVLTF. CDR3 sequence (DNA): TGTGCCAGCAGTCCCGCCGGGACAGAACCGTCTGGGGCCAACGTCCTGACTTTC.

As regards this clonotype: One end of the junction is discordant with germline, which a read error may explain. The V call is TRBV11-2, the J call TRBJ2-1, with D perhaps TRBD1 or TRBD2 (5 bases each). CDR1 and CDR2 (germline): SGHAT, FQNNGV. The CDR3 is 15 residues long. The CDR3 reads CANSSVWGSSYEQFF. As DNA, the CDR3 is TGTGCCAACAGCTCCGTGTGGGGGAGCTCCTACGAGCAGTTCTTC.

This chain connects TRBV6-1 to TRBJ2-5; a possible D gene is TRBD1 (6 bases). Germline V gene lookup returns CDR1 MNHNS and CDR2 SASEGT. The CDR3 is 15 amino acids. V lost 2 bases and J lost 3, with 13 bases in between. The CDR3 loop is CASSEQARGKETQYF. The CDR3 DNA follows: TGTGCCAGCAGTGAACAAGCCAGGGGAAAAGAGACCCAGTACTTC.

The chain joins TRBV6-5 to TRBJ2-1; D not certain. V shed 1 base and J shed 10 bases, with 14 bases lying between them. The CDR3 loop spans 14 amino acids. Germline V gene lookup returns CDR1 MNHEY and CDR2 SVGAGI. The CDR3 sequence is CASSYLGGTYEQFF. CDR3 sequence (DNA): TGTGCCAGCAGTTACTTAGGCGGAACCTACGAGCAGTTCTTC.

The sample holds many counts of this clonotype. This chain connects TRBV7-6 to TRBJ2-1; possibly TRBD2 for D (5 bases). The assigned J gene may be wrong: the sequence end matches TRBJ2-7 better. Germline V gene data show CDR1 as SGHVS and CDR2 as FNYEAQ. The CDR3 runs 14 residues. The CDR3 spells CASSPRTGNYEQYF. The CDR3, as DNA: TGTGCCAGCAGCCCGCGCACGGGGAACTACGAGCAGTACTTC.

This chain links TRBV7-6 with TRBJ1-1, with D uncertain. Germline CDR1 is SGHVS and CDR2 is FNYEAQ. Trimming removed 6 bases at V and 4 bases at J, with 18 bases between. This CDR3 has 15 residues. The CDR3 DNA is TGTGCCAGCAGAGTAGATACCGGAGAGGGCACTGAAGCTTTCTTT. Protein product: CASRVDTGEGTEAFF.

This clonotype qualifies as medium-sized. As DNA, the CDR3 is TGTGCCAGCAGGCTGAATCAAGAGACCCAGTACTTC. Protein: CASRLNQETQYF. This chain uses TRBV6-1 with TRBJ2-3, with unresolved D. TRBJ2-5 matches the DNA end more closely, so the J call is doubtful. This CDR3 contains 12 residues. Germline V CDR1 and CDR2: MNHNS, SASEGT.

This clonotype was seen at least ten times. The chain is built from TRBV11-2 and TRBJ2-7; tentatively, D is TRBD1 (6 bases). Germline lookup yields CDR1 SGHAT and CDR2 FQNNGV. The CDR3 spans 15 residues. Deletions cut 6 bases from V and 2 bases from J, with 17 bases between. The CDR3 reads CASRPTGQPAYEQYF. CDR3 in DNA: TGTGCCAGCAGACCCACTGGACAGCCGGCCTACGAGCAGTACTTC. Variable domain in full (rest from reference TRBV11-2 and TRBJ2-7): EAGVAQSPRYKIIEKRQSVAFWCNPISGHATLYWYQQILGQGPKLLIQFQNNGVVDDSQLPKDRFSAERLKGVDSTLKIQPAKLEDSAVYLCASRPTGQPAYEQYFGPGTRLTVT.